The 18 T cell receptor beta chains below all came from one sample that was sequenced in a study of T-cell memory formation after mild COVID-19. TCRdb re-called the 5' RACE reads through MiXCR, storing one row per CDR3 protein. The repertoire holds about 430,000 distinct CDR3 sequences, with approximately 24% as singletons. The sample consisted of PBMCs or a T cell subset sorted from them (not recorded which). The receptors come from an adult woman who had mild COVID-19 (a few samples of this study predate the infection). Cell type and time point are not known.

This rearrangement joins TRBV30 to TRBJ1-1, with D possibly TRBD1 on 5 matching bases. Trimming took 1 base from V and 0 from J, leaving 6 bases between them. Germline CDR1 reads GTSNPN; CDR2 reads SVGIG (reference sequence). This CDR3 contains 13 residues. DNA of the CDR3: TGTGCCTGGAGTGCAGGGTTGAACACTGAAGCTTTCTTT. This encodes CAWSAGLNTEAFF.

Only a few counts were recorded for this clonotype. The chain couples TRBV5-6 to TRBJ2-5; D possibly corresponds to TRBD2 (5 bases). CDR3 length: 14 amino acids. CDR1 is SGHDT and CDR2 is YYEEEE in the germline V gene. Trimming removed 5 bases at V and 4 bases at J, with 15 bases between. The DNA for the CDR3 is TGTGCCAGCAGGCCTCCGGGGATCCGAGAGACCCAGTACTTC. This gives the protein CASRPPGIRETQYF.

V gene TRBV12-3 or TRBV12-4 combines with J gene TRBJ1-1; D is unclear. With 6 bases removed from V and 7 bases from J, the gap between germline ends came to 6 bases. The CDR3 has 10 residues. This CDR3 is CASRGNEAFF. CDR3 DNA: TGTGCCAGCAGGGGGAATGAAGCTTTCTTT.

In this sample, this clonotype turned up a few times. The V gene is TRBV20-1, the J gene TRBJ1-4; possible D gene TRBD1, 5 bases. Germline V gene sequence: CDR1 DFQATT, CDR2 SNEGSKA (reference sequence). Trimming took off 3 bases at V and 5 bases at J, with 13 bases between the two ends. This CDR3 spans 14 amino acids. CDR3 in amino acids: CSASPGAVNEKLFF. The CDR3 bases are TGCAGTGCTAGCCCTGGGGCAGTAAATGAAAAACTGTTTTTT.

This clonotype was recorded at least ten times. The V and J genes are TRBV18 and TRBJ2-1; the D is unclear. V was trimmed by 3 bases and J by 7 bases, leaving 7 bases between them. The CDR3 extends over 12 amino acids. Looked up from germline, CDR1 is KGHSH and CDR2 is LQKENI. The CDR3, as DNA: TGTGCCAGCTCACCGCATGCGAATGAGCAGTTCTTC. As protein: CASSPHANEQFF.

This clonotype was picked up a small number of times. This chain joins TRBV12-3 or TRBV12-4 and TRBJ2-1; the match to TRBD2 covers 15 bases. Trimming took 5 bases from V and 7 from J; bases not matched to a gene: 9. This CDR3 is built from 17 residues. In nucleotides, the CDR3 is TGTGCCAGCAGTCCAGGACTAGCGGGAGGGCCGGGGAATGAGCAGTTCTTC. As protein: CASSPGLAGGPGNEQFF.

This clonotype was seen a few times. J is TRBJ1-1 and V is TRBV27; D possibly corresponds to TRBD1 (5 bases). Trimming left V 6 bases short and J 1 base short, with 18 bases between. The CDR3 extends over 16 amino acids. Per germline, CDR1 MNHEY and CDR2 SMNVEV (reference sequence). CDR3 protein: CASSPLGRGGNTEAFF. The CDR3 region has the DNA TGTGCCAGCAGCCCCTTAGGAAGGGGTGGGAACACTGAAGCTTTCTTT.

This clonotype was recorded a few times. The J gene is TRBJ2-4, the V gene TRBV29-1; no firm D call. This CDR3 contains 14 residues. Trimming stripped 4 bases from V and 0 bases from J, with 10 bases between. Germline CDR1 SQVTM, CDR2 ANQGSEA. The CDR3 region has the DNA TGCAGCGTTGTTGGCGTAGGAGCCAAAAACATTCAGTACTTC. Its translation is CSVVGVGAKNIQYF. The entire variable domain, with the rest obtained from reference TRBV29-1 and TRBJ2-4, is as follows: SAVISQKPSRDICQRGTSLTIQCQVDSQVTMMFWYRQQPGQSLTLIATANQGSEATYESGFVIDKFPISRPNLTFSTLTVSNMSPEDSSIYLCSVVGVGAKNIQYFGAGTRLSVL.

V and J are TRBV10-3 and TRBJ2-7; 7 bases map to TRBD1. The germline gives CDR1 ENHRY, CDR2 SYGVKD. This CDR3 is 14 amino acids long. With 9 bases clipped from V and 2 bases from J, the junction kept 10 bases outside the gene matches. CDR3 bases: TGTGCCATACGACCCGGACAGGAGACCTACGAGCAGTACTTC. It yields the protein CAIRPGQETYEQYF.

As DNA, the CDR3 is TGCGCCAGCTGGTTGGGGTGGGGGATGAACACTGAAGCTTTCTTT. This sequence encodes CASWLGWGMNTEAFF. The V call is TRBV5-1, the J call TRBJ1-1; weak D call: TRBD1 (5 bases). Germline V CDR1 and CDR2: SGHRS, YFSETQ. This CDR3 contains 15 residues. Trimming took off 7 bases at V and 0 bases at J, with 16 bases between the two ends.

This clonotype has at least ten counts. V usage is TRBV6-5 and J usage is TRBJ2-3; 7 bases are a match to TRBD2. Unmatched junction bases numbered 0, after V lost 2 bases and J lost 1 base. From germline, CDR1 is MNHEY and CDR2 SVGAGI. The CDR3 contains 14 residues. The CDR3 sequence is CASSYGGGTDTQYF. The DNA for the CDR3 is TGTGCCAGCAGTTACGGGGGGGGCACAGATACGCAGTATTTT.

CDR3 amino acids: CASSEVGEHTEAFF. CDR3 nucleotide sequence: TGTGCCAGCAGTGAAGTGGGGGAACACACTGAAGCTTTCTTT. The chain recombines TRBV2 with TRBJ1-1; TRBD1 is a possible D gene (5 bases). V lost 1 base, J lost 3 bases, and 9 bases lay in between. From germline, CDR1 is SNHLY and CDR2 FYNNEI. This CDR3 is built from 14 residues.

This clonotype was detected once. The V gene is TRBV7-7, the J gene TRBJ2-2; the D gene is possibly TRBD1 (5 bases). CDR1 is SSHAT, CDR2 FNYEAQ, per germline (reference sequence). The CDR3 covers 15 residues. The V end was cut by 5 bases, the J end by 5 bases, with 15 bases between. CDR3 in DNA: TGTGCCAGCAGCAACCGATACCAGGGAACCGGGGAGCTGTTTTTT. Its translation: CASSNRYQGTGELFF.

The chain joins TRBV29-1 to TRBJ2-7, with TRBD2 matching over 7 bases. The CDR3 has 12 amino acids. The V gene's germline CDR1 is SQVTM and CDR2 ANQGSEA. V lost 7 bases, J lost 4 bases, and 7 bases stayed unmatched. CDR3 sequence: CSALTSSYEQYF. In nucleotides, the CDR3 is TGCAGCGCCCTGACTAGCAGTTACGAGCAGTACTTC.

This clonotype was seen more than once but under ten times. The chain carries TRBV18 and TRBJ2-7; D unclear. Germline CDR1 reads KGHSH; CDR2 reads LQKENI. This CDR3 has 12 amino acids. With 6 bases removed from V and 6 bases from J, the gap between germline ends came to 12 bases. The CDR3 bases are TGTGCCAGCTCCCAGGTTCCAGCCGAGCAGTACTTC. Amino acid sequence: CASSQVPAEQYF. Using reference TRBV18 and TRBJ2-7 for the parts outside the CDR3, the full variable domain is NAGVMQNPRHLVRRRGQEARLRCSPMKGHSHVYWYRQLPEEGLKFMVYLQKENIIDESGMPKERFSAEFPKEGPSILRIQQVVRGDSAAYFCASSQVPAEQYFGPGTRLTVT.

The chain combines TRBV9 with TRBJ1-2; 8 bases are a match to TRBD1. Germline V gives CDR1 SGDLS, CDR2 YYNGEE. With 3 bases clipped from V and 5 bases from J, the junction kept 6 bases outside the gene matches. The CDR3 contains 14 residues. This CDR3 is CASSDRDRLYGYTF. The CDR3 DNA reads TGTGCCAGCAGCGACCGGGACAGGCTTTATGGCTACACCTTC.

This clonotype has a handful of counts. The chain is built from TRBV18 and TRBJ1-3, with 7 bases aligning to TRBD1. Germline CDR1 reads KGHSH; CDR2 reads LQKENI. V shed 6 bases and J 4 bases; nucleotides not matched to a gene: 3. CDR3 length: 13 amino acids. The chain's CDR3 is CASSLGQGNTIYF. CDR3 sequence (DNA): TGTGCCAGCTCTCTGGGACAGGGAAACACCATATATTTT.

There are a few counts of this clonotype. This sequence joins TRBV28 and TRBJ2-7; possible D gene TRBD1, 6 bases. CDR1 is MDHEN, CDR2 SYDVKM, per germline. The CDR3 is 13 amino acids. V lost 10 bases and J lost 2, with 15 bases in between. The CDR3 region is CATDTGSAYEQYF. CDR3 DNA sequence: TGTGCCACCGATACAGGGTCGGCCTACGAGCAGTACTTC.